This T cell receptor (beta chain) was found in a study of blood T cell repertoires in COVID-19. Whole-study context: The origin of the acute and convalescent COVID-19 samples was the United States, Italy and Spain. T cells, B-cell-depleted T cells, or PBMCs supplied cDNA or gDNA.

Original handling: Estimated nucleated cell counts came from reference gene primer amplification. This table comes from immunoSEQ multiplex PCR, and its TCRdb copy is limited to in-frame clones, with some not included. The V and J calls and clone size come from that table; D and trimming were worked out from the DNA. The profile shows approximately 50,000 clones, around 80% of them singletons. This clone has more than one count but fewer than ten. Seattle participants joined during active infection and were tracked over time. V gave up 5 bases and J gave up 5 bases, with 9 bases separating them. The CDR3 is 12 amino acids. CDR1 and CDR2 from the germline V gene are MNHEY and SMNVEV (reference sequence).

The rearrangement joins TRBV27 to TRBJ2-5; unclear D gene. This TCR was recovered from a woman older than 75 with COVID-19, enrolled during active disease. Sequencing input: peripheral blood. The CDR3 is CASSPPGETQYF. CDR3 nucleotides: TGTGCCAGCAGTCCCCCCGGTGAGACCCAGTACTTC.